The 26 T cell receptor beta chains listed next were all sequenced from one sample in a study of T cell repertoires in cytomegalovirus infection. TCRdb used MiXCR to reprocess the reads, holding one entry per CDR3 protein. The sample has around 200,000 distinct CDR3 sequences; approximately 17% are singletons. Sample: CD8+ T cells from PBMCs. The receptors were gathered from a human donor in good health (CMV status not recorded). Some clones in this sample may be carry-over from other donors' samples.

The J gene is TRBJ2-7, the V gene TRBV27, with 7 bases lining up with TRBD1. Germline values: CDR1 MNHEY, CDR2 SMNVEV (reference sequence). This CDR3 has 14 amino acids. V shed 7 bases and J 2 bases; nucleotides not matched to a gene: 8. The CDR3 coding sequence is TGTGCCAGCACTCGAGGGGGCGGCCCCTACGAGCAGTACTTC. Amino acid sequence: CASTRGGGPYEQYF.

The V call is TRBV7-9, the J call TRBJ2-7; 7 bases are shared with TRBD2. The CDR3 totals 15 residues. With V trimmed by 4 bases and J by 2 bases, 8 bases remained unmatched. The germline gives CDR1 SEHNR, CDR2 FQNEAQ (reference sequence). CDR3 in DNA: TGTGCCAGCAGCTGGGATCGCGGGGGTCCCTACGAGCAGTACTTC. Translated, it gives CASSWDRGGPYEQYF.

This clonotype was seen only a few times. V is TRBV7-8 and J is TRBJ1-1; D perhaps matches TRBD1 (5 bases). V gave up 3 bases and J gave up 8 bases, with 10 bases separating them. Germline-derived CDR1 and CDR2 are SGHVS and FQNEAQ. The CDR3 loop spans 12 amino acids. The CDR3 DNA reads TGTGCCAGCAGCTTGTTACAGGTGGAAGCTTTCTTT. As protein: CASSLLQVEAFF.

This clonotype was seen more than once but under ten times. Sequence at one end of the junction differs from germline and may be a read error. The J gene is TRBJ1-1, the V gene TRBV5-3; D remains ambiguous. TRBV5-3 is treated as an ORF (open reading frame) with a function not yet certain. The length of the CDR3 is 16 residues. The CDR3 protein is CASSFQQYFMNTEAFF. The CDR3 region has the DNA TGTGCCAGCAGCTTTCAACAGTACTTTATGAACACTGAAGCTTTCTTT.

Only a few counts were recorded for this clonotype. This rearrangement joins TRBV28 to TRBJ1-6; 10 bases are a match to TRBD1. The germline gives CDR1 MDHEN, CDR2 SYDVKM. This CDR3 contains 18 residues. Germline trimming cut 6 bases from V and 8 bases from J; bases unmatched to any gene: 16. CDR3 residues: CASRLGTGAFQVHSPLHF. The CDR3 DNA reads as TGTGCCAGCAGGCTCGGGACAGGGGCGTTCCAGGTTCATTCACCCCTCCACTTT.

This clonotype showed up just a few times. The CDR3 loop is CSVGPDRANEQFF. The DNA for the CDR3 is TGCAGCGTGGGACCGGACAGGGCGAATGAGCAGTTCTTC. V gene TRBV29-1 combines with J gene TRBJ2-1; TRBD1 matches at 8 bases. Germline loops: CDR1 SQVTM, CDR2 ANQGSEA. V lost 6 bases, J lost 7 bases, and 8 bases stayed unmatched. CDR3 length: 13 amino acids.

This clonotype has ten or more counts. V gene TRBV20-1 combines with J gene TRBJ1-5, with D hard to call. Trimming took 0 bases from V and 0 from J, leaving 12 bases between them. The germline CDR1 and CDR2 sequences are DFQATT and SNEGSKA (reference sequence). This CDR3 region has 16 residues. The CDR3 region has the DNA TGCAGTGCTAGAGATAGGTCAGGATATAGCAATCAGCCCCAGCATTTT. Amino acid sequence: CSARDRSGYSNQPQHF.

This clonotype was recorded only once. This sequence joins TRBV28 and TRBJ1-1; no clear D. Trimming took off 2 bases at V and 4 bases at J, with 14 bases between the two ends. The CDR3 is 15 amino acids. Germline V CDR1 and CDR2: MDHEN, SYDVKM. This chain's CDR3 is CASSLAPDVGTEAFF. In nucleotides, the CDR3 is TGTGCCAGCAGTTTAGCCCCAGATGTAGGCACTGAAGCTTTCTTT.

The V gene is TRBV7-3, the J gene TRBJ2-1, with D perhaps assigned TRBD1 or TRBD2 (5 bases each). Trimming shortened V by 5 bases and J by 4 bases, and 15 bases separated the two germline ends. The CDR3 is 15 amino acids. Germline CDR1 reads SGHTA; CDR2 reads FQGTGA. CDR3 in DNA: TGTGCCAGCAGCCCTCGGGGCTGGGGATACAATGAGCAGTTCTTC. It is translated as CASSPRGWGYNEQFF.

DNA for the CDR3: TGTGCCACCAGCAGAGAGTACGTAGGGCAATCCTACGAGCAGTACTTC. Its protein is CATSREYVGQSYEQYF. The gene calls are TRBV15 and TRBJ2-7; D call uncertain. The CDR3 spans 16 residues. The V end lost 0 bases, the J end lost 1 base, and 13 bases lay between the germline ends. CDR1 is LNHNV and CDR2 is YYDKDF in the germline V gene (reference sequence).

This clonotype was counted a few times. The CDR3 is CASSLVRGLYNEQFF. The CDR3 region has the DNA TGTGCCAGCAGCTTAGTTCGGGGGTTATACAATGAGCAGTTCTTC. This sequence joins TRBV7-2 and TRBJ2-1; the D gene is possibly TRBD2 (6 bases). The V gene lost 1 base and the J gene lost 4 bases, with 11 bases spanning the gap. The CDR3 is 15 amino acids. The V gene's germline CDR1 is SGHTA and CDR2 FQGNSA.

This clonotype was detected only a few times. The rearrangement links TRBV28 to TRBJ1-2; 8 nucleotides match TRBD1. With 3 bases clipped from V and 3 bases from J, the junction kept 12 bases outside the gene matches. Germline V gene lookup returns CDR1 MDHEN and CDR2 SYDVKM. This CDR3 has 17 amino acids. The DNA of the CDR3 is TGTGCCAGCAGTTTCGGCAGGAGGACAGGGCTACACTATGGCTACACCTTC. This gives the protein CASSFGRRTGLHYGYTF.

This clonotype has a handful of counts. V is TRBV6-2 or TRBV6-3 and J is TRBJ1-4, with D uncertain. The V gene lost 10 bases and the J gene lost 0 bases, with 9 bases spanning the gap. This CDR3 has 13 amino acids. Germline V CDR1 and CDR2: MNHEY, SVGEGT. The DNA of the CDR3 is TGTGCCATCGACGTTGCAACTAATGAAAAACTGTTTTTT. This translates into CAIDVATNEKLFF.

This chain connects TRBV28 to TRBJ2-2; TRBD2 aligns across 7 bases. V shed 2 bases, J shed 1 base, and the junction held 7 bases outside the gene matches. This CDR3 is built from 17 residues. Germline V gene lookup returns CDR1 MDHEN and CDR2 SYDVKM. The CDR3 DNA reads TGTGCCAGCAGTTTAAAAGAAGGGGAGGGGAACACCGGGGAGCTGTTTTTT. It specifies CASSLKEGEGNTGELFF.

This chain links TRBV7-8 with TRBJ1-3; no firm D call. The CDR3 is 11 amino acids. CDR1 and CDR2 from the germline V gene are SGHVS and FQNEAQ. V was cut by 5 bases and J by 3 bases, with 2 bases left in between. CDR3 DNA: TGTGCCAGCAGCCGTGGAAACACCATATATTTT. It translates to CASSRGNTIYF. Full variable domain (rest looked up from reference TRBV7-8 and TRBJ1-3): GAGVSQSPRYKVAKRGQDVALRCDPISGHVSLFWYQQALGQGPEFLTYFQNEAQLDKSGLPSDRFFAERPEGSVSTLKIQRTQQEDSAVYLCASSRGNTIYFGEGSWLTVV.

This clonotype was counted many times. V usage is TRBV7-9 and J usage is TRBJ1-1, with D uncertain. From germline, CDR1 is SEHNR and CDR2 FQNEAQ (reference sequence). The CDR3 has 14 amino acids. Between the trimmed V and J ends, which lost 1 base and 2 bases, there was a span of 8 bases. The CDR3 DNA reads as TGTGCCAGCAGCTTAGGGGCAGATAACACTGAAGCTTTCTTT. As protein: CASSLGADNTEAFF.

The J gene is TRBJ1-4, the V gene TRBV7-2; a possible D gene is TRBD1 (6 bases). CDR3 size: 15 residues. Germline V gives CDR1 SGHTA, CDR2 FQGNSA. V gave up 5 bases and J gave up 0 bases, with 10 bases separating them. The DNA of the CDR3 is TGTGCCAGCAGCGTCACAGGGCCAACTAATGAAAAACTGTTTTTT. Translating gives CASSVTGPTNEKLFF. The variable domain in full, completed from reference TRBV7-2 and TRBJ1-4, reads GAGVSQSPSNKVTEKGKDVELRCDPISGHTALYWYRQSLGQGLEFLIYFQGNSAPDKSGLPSDRFSAERTGGSVSTLTIQRTQQEDSAVYLCASSVTGPTNEKLFFGSGTQLSVL.

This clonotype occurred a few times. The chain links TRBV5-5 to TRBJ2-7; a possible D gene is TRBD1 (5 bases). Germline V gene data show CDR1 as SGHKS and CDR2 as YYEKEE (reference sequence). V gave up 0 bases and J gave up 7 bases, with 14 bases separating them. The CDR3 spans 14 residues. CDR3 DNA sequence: TGTGCCAGCAGCTTGGGAGACAGATTGGAAGAGCAGTACTTC. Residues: CASSLGDRLEEQYF.

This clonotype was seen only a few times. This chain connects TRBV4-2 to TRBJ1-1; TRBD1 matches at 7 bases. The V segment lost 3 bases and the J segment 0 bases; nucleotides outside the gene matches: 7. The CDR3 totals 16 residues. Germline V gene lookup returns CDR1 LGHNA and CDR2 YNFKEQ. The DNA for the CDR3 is TGTGCCAGCAGCCAGGACCTACAGGGGATGAACACTGAAGCTTTCTTT. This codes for CASSQDLQGMNTEAFF.

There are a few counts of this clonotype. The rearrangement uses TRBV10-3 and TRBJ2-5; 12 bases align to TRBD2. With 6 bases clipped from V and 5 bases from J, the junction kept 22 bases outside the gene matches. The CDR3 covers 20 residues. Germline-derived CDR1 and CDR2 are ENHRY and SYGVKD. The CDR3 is CAIRVGEETTSGGQWETQYF. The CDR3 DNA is TGTGCCATCAGAGTTGGCGAGGAGACGACTAGCGGGGGACAGTGGGAGACCCAGTACTTC.

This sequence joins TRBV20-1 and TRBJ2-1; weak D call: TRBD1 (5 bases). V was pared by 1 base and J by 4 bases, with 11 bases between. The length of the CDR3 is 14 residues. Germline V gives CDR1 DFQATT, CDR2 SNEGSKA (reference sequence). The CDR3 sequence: CSARARQLYNEQFF. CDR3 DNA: TGCAGTGCTAGAGCGAGACAGCTATACAATGAGCAGTTCTTC.

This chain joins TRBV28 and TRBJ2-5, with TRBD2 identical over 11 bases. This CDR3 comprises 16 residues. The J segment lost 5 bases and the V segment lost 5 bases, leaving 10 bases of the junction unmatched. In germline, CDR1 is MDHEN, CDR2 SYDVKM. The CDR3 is CASSISGGAFKETQYF. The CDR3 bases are TGTGCCAGCAGTATTAGCGGGGGGGCGTTTAAGGAGACCCAGTACTTC. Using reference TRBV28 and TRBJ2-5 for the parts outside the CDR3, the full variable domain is DVKVTQSSRYLVKRTGEKVFLECVQDMDHENMFWYRQDPGLGLRLIYFSYDVKMKEKGDIPEGYSVSREKKERFSLILESASTNQTSMYLCASSISGGAFKETQYFGPGTRLLVL.

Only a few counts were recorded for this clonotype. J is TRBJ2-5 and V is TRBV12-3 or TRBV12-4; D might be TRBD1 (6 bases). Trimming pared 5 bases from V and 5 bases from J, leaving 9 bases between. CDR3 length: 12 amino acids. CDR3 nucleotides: TGTGCCAGCAGTGCCCAGGGGGAGACCCAGTACTTC. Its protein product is CASSAQGETQYF.

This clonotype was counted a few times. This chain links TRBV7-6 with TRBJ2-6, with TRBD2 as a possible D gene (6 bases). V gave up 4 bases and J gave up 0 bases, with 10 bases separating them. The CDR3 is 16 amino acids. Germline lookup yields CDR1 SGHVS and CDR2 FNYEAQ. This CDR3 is CASSSMRGSGANVLTF. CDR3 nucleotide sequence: TGTGCCAGCAGCTCGATGCGGGGCTCTGGGGCCAACGTCCTGACTTTC.

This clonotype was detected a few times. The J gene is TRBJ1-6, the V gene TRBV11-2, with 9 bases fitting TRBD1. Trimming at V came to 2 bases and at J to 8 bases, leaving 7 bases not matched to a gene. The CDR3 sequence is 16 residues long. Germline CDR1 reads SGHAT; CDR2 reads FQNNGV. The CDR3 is CASSLFPDRGDSPLHF. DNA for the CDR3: TGTGCCAGCAGCTTATTTCCGGACAGGGGAGATTCACCCCTCCACTTT.

CDR3 protein: CASRARGRSNYGYTF. The DNA of the CDR3 is TGTGCCAGCAGAGCCAGGGGGCGCAGCAACTATGGCTACACCTTC. The chain uses TRBV28 and TRBJ1-2, with 8 bases aligning to TRBD1. This CDR3 is built from 15 residues. V lost 6 bases to trimming and J lost 2 bases; unmatched junction nucleotides: 8. In germline, CDR1 is MDHEN, CDR2 SYDVKM.